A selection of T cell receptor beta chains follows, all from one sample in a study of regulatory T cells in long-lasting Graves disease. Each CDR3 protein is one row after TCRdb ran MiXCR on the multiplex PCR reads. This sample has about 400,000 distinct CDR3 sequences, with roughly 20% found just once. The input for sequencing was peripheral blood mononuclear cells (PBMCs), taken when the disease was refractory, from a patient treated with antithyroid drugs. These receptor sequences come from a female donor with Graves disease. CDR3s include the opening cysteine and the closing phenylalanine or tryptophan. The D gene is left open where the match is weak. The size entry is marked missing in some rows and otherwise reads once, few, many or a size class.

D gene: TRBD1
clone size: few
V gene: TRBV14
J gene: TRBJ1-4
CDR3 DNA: TGTGCCAGCAGCCTCGTAACAGGGGGCATTGAAAAACTGTTTTTT
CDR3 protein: CASSLVTGGIEKLFF

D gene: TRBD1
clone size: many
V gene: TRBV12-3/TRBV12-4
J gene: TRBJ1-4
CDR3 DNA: TGTGCCAGCAGTTACACAGGGGTGAATGAAAAACTGTTTTTT
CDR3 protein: CASSYTGVNEKLFF

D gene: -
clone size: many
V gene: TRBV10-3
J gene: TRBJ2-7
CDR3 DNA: TGTGCCATCAGTGAGCTGTCCGAGCAGTACTTC
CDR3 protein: CAISELSEQYF

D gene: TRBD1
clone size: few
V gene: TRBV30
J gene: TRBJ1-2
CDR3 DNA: TGTGCCTGGAATCCCCCCTGGGGGACAGGGGGCGCGGTAAACTATGGCTACACCTTC
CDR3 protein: CAWNPPWGTGGAVNYGYTF

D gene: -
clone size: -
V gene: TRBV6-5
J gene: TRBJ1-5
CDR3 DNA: TGTGCCAGCAGTTCCCGACAGGAGAATCAGCCCCAGCATTTT
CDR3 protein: CASSSRQENQPQHF

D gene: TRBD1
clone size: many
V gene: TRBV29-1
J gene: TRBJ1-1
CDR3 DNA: TGCAGCGTCGTAACAGGGGGCACTGAAGCTTTCTTT
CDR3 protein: CSVVTGGTEAFF

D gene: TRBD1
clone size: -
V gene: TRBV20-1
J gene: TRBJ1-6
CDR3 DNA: TGCAGTGCTAGAAAGGACAGGCCGACTAACTCCTATAATTCACCCCTCCACTTT
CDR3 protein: CSARKDRPTNSYNSPLHF

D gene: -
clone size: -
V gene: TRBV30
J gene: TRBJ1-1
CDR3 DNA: TGTGCCTGGAAGCCCCCGGGGGTGGTCACTGAAGCTTTCTTT
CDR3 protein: CAWKPPGVVTEAFF

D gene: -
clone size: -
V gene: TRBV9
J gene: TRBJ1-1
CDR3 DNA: TGTGCCAGCAGCGTAGAGGGGGTCACTGAAGCTTTCTTT
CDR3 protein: CASSVEGVTEAFF

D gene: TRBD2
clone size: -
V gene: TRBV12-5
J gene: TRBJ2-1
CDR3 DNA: TGTGCTAGTGGTTTGGTACGCGGACTAGCGTTCGATGAGCAGTTCTTC
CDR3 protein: CASGLVRGLAFDEQFF

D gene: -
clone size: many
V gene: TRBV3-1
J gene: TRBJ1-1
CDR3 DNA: TGTGCCAGCAGCCAAGATTCTGGGGGAACTGAAGCTTTCTTT
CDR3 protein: CASSQDSGGTEAFF

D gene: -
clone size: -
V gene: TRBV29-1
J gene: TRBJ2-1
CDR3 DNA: TGCAGCGTTGAGGGAGTGAACAATGAGCAGTTCTTC
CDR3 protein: CSVEGVNNEQFF

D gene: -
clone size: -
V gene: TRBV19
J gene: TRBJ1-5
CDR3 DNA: TGTGCCAGTAGTATCGTCCGGAATCAGCCCCAGCATTTT
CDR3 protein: CASSIVRNQPQHF

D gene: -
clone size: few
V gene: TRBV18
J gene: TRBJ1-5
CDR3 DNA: TGTGCCAGCTCATACGACAGCCGCAATCAGCCCCAGCATTTT
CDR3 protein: CASSYDSRNQPQHF

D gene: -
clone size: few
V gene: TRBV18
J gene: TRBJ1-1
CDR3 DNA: TGTGCCAGCTCACCAGAGGGGGTTTCGACTGAAGCTTTCTTT
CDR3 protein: CASSPEGVSTEAFF

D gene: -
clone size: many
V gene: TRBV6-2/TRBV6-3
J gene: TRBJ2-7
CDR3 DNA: TGTGCCAGCAGTTATGGGGGCCCCTACGAGCAGTACTTC
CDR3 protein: CASSYGGPYEQYF

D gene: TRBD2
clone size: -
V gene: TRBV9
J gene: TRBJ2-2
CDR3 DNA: TGTGCCAGCAGCGTAGTAGCGGGCAATAGCGGGGAGCTGTTTTTT
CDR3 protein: CASSVVAGNSGELFF

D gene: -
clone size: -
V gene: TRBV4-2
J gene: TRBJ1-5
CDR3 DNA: TGTGCCAGCAGCCAAGAGGATGACAGGAATCAGCCCCAGCATTTT
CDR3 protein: CASSQEDDRNQPQHF

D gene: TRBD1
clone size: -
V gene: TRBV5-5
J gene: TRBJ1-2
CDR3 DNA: TGTGCCAGCAGCACGACAGGGGACGGCTACACCTTC
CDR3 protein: CASSTTGDGYTF

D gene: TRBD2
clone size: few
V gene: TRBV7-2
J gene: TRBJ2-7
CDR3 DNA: TGTGCCAGCAGCTTGCGGGGAACTAGCGGGTCCTACGAGCAGTACTTC
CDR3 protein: CASSLRGTSGSYEQYF

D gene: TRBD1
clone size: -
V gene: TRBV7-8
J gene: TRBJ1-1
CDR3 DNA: TGTGCCAGCAGCTTAGACCGACAGGGATCCTTTGTTGAAGCTTTCTTT
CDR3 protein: CASSLDRQGSFVEAFF

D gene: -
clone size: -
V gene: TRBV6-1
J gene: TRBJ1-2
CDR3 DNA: TGTGCCAGCAGTGAAGTAGGCTCCCAGCGGGACTATGGCTACACCTTC
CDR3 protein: CASSEVGSQRDYGYTF

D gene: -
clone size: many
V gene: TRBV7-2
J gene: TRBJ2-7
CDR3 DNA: TGTGCCAGCAGCCCCCAGGGACACATTGACGAGCAGTACTTC
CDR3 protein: CASSPQGHIDEQYF

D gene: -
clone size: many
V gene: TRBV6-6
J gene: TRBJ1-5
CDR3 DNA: TGTGCCAGCAGTTACTCGAGTAGGGGTAGGCAGCCCCAGCATTTT
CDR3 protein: CASSYSSRGRQPQHF

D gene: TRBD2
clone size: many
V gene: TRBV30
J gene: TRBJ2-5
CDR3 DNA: TGTGCCTGGAGTGTGGGAAGGGAGGGCCAGTACTTC
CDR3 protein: CAWSVGREGQYF

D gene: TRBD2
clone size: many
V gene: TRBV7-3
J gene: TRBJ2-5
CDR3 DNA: TGTGCCAGCAGCCTTAGCGGGGGTCCCCAAGAGACCCAGTACTTC
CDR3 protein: CASSLSGGPQETQYF

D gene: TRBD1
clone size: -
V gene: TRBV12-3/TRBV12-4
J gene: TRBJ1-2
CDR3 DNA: TGTGCCAGCAGGAGCCCCGGGACAGCGAGGGACTATGGCTACACCTTC
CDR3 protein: CASRSPGTARDYGYTF

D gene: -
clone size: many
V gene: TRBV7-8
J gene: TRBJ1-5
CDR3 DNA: TGTGCCAGCAGCTTACATTTGGGGAGCAATCAGCCCCAGCATTTT
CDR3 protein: CASSLHLGSNQPQHF

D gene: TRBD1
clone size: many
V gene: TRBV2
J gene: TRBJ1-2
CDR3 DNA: TGTGCCAGCATATCGCGACAGGGATACGGCTACACCTTC
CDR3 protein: CASISRQGYGYTF

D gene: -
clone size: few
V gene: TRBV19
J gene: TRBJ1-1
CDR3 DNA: TGTGCCAGTAGTATTTGGTCCGAAAACACTGAAGCTTTCTTT
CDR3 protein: CASSIWSENTEAFF

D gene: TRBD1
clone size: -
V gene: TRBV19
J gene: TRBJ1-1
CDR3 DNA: TGTGCCAGTAGTTTCCAGACAGGGATGAACACTGAAGCTTTCTTT
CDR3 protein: CASSFQTGMNTEAFF

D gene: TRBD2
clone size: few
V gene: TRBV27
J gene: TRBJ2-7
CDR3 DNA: TGTGCCAGCCGGACTAGCGTGTACGAGCAGTACTTC
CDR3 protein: CASRTSVYEQYF

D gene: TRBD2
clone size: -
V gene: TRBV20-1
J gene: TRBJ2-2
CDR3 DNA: TGCAGTGCTAGAGACCAGAGCGGGAAAAGAACCGGGGAGCTGTTTTTT
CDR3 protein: CSARDQSGKRTGELFF

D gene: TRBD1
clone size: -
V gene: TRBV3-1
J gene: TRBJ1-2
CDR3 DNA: TGTGCCAGCAGCCAAGTACAGGGGGCCTATGGCTACACCTTC
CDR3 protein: CASSQVQGAYGYTF

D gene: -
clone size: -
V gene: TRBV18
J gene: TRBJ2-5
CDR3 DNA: TGTGCCAGCTCACCACAGAGGAGAATACAAGAGACCCAGTACTTC
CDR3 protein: CASSPQRRIQETQYF

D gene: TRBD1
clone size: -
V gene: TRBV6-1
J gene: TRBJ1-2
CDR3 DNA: TGTGCCAGCAACGAGGGGGGACAGGGCTTCAGCGGCTACACCTTC
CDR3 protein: CASNEGGQGFSGYTF

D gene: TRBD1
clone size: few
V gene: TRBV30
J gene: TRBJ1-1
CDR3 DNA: TGTGCCTGGGGGCGTCTGACAGGGATTTACACTGAAGCTTTCTTT
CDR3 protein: CAWGRLTGIYTEAFF

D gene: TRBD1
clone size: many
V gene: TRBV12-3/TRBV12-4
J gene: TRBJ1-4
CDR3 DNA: TGTGCCAGCAGTCAGACAGGGGGCGTGGAAAAACTGTTTTTT
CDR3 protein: CASSQTGGVEKLFF